The entry below gives a single T cell receptor (beta chain) sequence along with its context. Its antigen is unidentified. Together with thyroid ultrasound, orbital computed tomography, serum thyroxine and TRAb, clinical symptoms were used for diagnoses. TCR beta CDR3 regions were amplified from RNA. HTBI primers were used for first-round RT-PCR of the TCR CDR3. TCRdb reanalysed the multiplex PCR reads using MiXCR and keeps one entry per CDR3 protein. The data hold roughly 380,000 distinct CDR3 sequences, with around 15% observed a single time. This entry comes from a study of T cells in Graves' hyperthyroidism and ophthalmopathy. For the study at large: Blood was drawn when the patient was first diagnosed and still untreated. Findings and caveats of the study: Prediction of ophthalmopathy progression came a median roughly 6.7 months pre-onset.

The CDR3 extends over 13 amino acids. Trimming shortened V by 5 bases and J by 4 bases, and 12 bases separated the two germline ends. From germline, CDR1 is MNHEY and CDR2 SMNVEV (reference sequence). J is TRBJ2-7 and V is TRBV27, with a possible D match to TRBD1 (6 bases). The receptor was derived from a woman aged 18 to 35 with Graves' hyperthyroidism. What was sequenced was blood. DNA of the CDR3: TGTGCCAGCAGTGGGAACACAGGGTACGAGCAGTACTTC. Its protein product is CASSGNTGYEQYF.